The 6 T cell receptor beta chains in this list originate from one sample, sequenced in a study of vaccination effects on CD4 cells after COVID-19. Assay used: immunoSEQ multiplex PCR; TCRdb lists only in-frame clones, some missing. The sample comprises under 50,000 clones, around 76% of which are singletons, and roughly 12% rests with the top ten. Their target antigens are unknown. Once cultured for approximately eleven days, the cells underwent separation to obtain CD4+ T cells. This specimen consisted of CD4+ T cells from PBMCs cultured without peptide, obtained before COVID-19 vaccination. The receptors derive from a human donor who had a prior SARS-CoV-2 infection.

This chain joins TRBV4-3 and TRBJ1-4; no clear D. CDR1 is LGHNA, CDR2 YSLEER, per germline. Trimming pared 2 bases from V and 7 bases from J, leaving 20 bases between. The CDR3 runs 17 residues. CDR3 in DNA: TGCGCCAGCAGCCAATCCCCCCCCTCGTTCAGTGGTGAAAAACTGTTTTTT. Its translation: CASSQSPPSFSGEKLFF.

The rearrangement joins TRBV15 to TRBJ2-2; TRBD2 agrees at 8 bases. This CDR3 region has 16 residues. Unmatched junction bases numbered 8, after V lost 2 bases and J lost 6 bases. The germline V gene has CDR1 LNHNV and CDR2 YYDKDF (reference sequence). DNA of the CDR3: TGTGCCACCAGCAGAAGTCGGGGGGGTGGGTCCGGGGAGCTGTTTTTT. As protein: CATSRSRGGGSGELFF. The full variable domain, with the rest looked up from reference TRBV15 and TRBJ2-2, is DAMVIQNPRYQVTQFGKPVTLSCSQTLNHNVMYWYQQKSSQAPKLLFHYYDKDFNNEADTPDNFQSRRPNTSFCFLDIRSPGLGDTAMYLCATSRSRGGGSGELFFGEGSRLTVL.

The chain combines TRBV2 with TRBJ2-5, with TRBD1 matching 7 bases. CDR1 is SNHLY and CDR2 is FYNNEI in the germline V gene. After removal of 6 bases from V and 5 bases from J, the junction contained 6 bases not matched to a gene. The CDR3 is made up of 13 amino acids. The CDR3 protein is CASRRTGYETQYF. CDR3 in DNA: TGTGCCAGCAGGAGGACAGGATACGAGACCCAGTACTTC.

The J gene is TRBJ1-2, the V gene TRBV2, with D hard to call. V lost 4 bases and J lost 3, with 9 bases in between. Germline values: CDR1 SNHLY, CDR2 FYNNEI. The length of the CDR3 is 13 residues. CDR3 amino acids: CASSAEGDYGYTF. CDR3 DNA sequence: TGTGCCAGCAGTGCTGAGGGAGACTATGGCTACACCTTC.

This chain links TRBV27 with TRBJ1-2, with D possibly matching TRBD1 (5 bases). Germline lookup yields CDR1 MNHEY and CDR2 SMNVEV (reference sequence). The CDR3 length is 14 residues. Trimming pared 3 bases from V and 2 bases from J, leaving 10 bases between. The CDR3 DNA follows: TGTGCCAGCAGTTTTATTGGGGGAAACTATGGCTACACCTTC. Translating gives CASSFIGGNYGYTF.

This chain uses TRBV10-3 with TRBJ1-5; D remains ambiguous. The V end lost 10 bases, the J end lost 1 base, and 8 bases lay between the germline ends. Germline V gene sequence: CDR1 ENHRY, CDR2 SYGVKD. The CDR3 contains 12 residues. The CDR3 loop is CATKQSNQPQHF. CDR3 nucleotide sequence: TGTGCCACAAAACAGAGCAATCAGCCCCAGCATTTT.